Described below is a single T cell receptor (beta chain) sequence and its context. As yet, its antigen is unknown. cDNA synthesis used the whole RNA isolate, giving expressed TCRB sequences. Generated by immunoSEQ multiplex PCR, the TCRdb table keeps only in-frame clones and is missing some. Seen here are a few hundred thousand clones, over 12% observed once, and the top ten hold about 0.014%. Trimming stripped 2 bases from V and 8 bases from J, with 22 bases between. In germline, CDR1 is LGHNA, CDR2 YNFKEQ. The CDR3 covers 17 residues. This record comes from a study of beta chain features in type 1 diabetes. Study-wide context: Cell yields, age and gender were similar between patients and healthy donors.

Study results and limitations: Among all four CD4+ subsets, Type 1 diabetes patients had TCRB CDR3s that were moderately but significantly shorter. There was a possibility that cDNA sequencing over-represented cells with high TCR expression.

The chain employs TRBV4-2 and TRBJ2-1; D might be TRBD2 (5 bases). Material for sequencing was naive CD4+ T cells from blood. This sequence originates from a man younger than 35 with type 1 diabetes. CDR3 bases: TGTGCCAGCAGCCAACTCAAAGGGAGCGGAAATGCGGATGAGCAGTTCTTC. Its translation: CASSQLKGSGNADEQFF.